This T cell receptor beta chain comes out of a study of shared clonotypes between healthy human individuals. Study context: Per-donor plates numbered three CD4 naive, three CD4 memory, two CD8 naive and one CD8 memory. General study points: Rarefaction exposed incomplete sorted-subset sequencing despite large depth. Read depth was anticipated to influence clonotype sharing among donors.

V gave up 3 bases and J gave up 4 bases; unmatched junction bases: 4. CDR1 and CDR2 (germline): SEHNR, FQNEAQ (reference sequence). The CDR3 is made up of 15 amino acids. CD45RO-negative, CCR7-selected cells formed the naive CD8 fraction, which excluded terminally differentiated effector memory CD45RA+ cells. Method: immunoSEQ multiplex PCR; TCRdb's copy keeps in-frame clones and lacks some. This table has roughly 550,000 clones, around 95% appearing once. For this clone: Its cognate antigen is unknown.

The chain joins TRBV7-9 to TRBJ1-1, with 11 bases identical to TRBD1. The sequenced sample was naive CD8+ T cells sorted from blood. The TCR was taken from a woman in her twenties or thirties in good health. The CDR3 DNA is TGTGCCAGCAGCTTTGGACAGGGGGCTCTCACTGAAGCTTTCTTT. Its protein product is CASSFGQGALTEAFF.